Shown below are 17 T cell receptor beta chains from a single sample sequenced in a study of T cell changes during pregnancy in multiple sclerosis. Here immunoSEQ multiplex PCR was the method, and the copy in TCRdb shows in-frame clones only, minus some. Of approximately 70,000 clones listed, about 90% are singletons. Specimen: peripheral blood, collected in the second trimester of pregnancy. All receptors derive from a female donor in good health, enrolled as a control in a pregnancy study.

The chain carries TRBV4-1 and TRBJ1-1; 7 positions match TRBD1. From germline, CDR1 is MGHRA and CDR2 YSYEKL. The CDR3 loop spans 14 amino acids. J was trimmed by 6 bases and V by 1 base; bases with no gene match: 5. CDR3 DNA: TGCGCCAGCAGCCAAGTGGTAGGGGGCCCTGAAGCTTTCTTT. This encodes CASSQVVGGPEAFF.

This clone was seen once. V gene TRBV27 combines with J gene TRBJ2-1; 9 nucleotides match TRBD1. CDR1 and CDR2 from the germline V gene are MNHEY and SMNVEV (reference sequence). This CDR3 is 13 amino acids long. V dropped 11 bases and J dropped 10; count of bases not matched to a gene: 12. CDR3 nucleotides: TGTGCCGTCCGGGACAGGGTGAAAGGAGAGCAGTTCTTC. Translating gives CAVRDRVKGEQFF.

This chain connects TRBV27 to TRBJ2-7, with 11 bases aligning to TRBD2. Unmatched junction bases numbered 4, after V lost 6 bases and J lost 3 bases. The length of the CDR3 is 14 residues. Germline V gives CDR1 MNHEY, CDR2 SMNVEV (reference sequence). The CDR3 loop is CASSPLAGGYEQYF. In DNA form, the CDR3 reads TGTGCCAGCAGCCCCCTAGCGGGAGGCTACGAGCAGTACTTC.

CDR3 in DNA: TGTGCCAGCAGCCTACGCGGGACCTACCTCAACTATGGCTACACCTTC. Amino acid sequence: CASSLRGTYLNYGYTF. The chain uses TRBV27 and TRBJ1-2; possibly TRBD1 for D (5 bases). V gave up 6 bases and J gave up 2 bases, with 19 bases separating them. CDR1 MNHEY and CDR2 SMNVEV come from the germline V gene (reference sequence). The CDR3 consists of 16 residues.

The chain uses TRBV25-1 and TRBJ2-1, with TRBD1 identical over 9 bases. The CDR3 is 14 amino acids. Germline CDR1 is MGHDK and CDR2 is SYGVNS. V lost 10 bases and J lost 7; bases outside the gene matches: 11. The CDR3 loop reads CATLEGTGKNEQFF. The DNA of the CDR3 is TGTGCCACCTTGGAGGGGACAGGGAAAAATGAGCAGTTCTTC.

The table lists this clone with a few counts. The V call is TRBV7-2, the J call TRBJ2-3; D gene uncertain. CDR3 length equals 11 residues. Trimming shortened V by 3 bases and J by 5 bases, and 3 bases separated the two germline ends. CDR1 is SGHTA and CDR2 is FQGNSA in the germline V gene. The CDR3 DNA follows: TGTGCCAGCAGCTTTAAAGATACGCAGTATTTT. This translates into CASSFKDTQYF.

This clone is a singleton in its sample. The chain links TRBV5-1 to TRBJ1-1; 7 nucleotides line up with TRBD1. This CDR3 has 13 amino acids. V lost 3 bases to trimming and J lost 4 bases; unmatched junction nucleotides: 3. Germline CDR1 reads SGHRS; CDR2 reads YFSETQ. Here the CDR3 DNA reads TGCGCCAGCAGCTCGACAGGGCTCACTGAAGCTTTCTTT. Protein sequence: CASSSTGLTEAFF.

This chain connects TRBV9 to TRBJ2-1, with TRBD2 matching 9 bases. The CDR3 has 15 amino acids. Germline CDR1 is SGDLS and CDR2 is YYNGEE. V gave up 0 bases and J gave up 7 bases; unmatched junction bases: 5. DNA for the CDR3: TGTGCCAGCAGCGTAGATGGGCGGGAGGGTAATGAGCAGTTCTTC. Translation: CASSVDGREGNEQFF.

The rearrangement links TRBV25-1 to TRBJ2-7; TRBD1 aligns across 8 bases. The ends lost 3 bases at V and 6 bases at J; junction bases unmatched: 13. The V gene's germline CDR1 is MGHDK and CDR2 SYGVNS. The CDR3 consists of 16 residues. CDR3 sequence reads: CASSDQRGQVEGEQYF. The CDR3 DNA reads TGTGCCAGCAGTGACCAGAGGGGACAGGTGGAGGGCGAGCAGTACTTC.

The genes are TRBV28 and TRBJ1-1; possible D gene TRBD1, 6 bases. Trimming shortened V by 1 base and J by 0 bases, and 9 bases separated the two germline ends. This CDR3 comprises 15 residues. CDR1 and CDR2 from the germline V gene are MDHEN and SYDVKM. The DNA of the CDR3 is TGTGCCAGCAGTTTATTGGGGGCCATGAACACTGAAGCTTTCTTT. It specifies CASSLLGAMNTEAFF.

This clone was observed once. V usage is TRBV9 and J usage is TRBJ1-2; possibly TRBD1 for D (5 bases). V was shortened by 0 bases and J by 2 bases, with 20 bases between the two germline ends. The germline CDR1 and CDR2 sequences are SGDLS and YYNGEE. The CDR3 extends over 18 amino acids. The CDR3 loop is CASSVAVGTNDMNYGYTF. The CDR3 DNA is TGTGCCAGCAGCGTAGCTGTAGGGACTAACGACATGAACTATGGCTACACCTTC.

As DNA, the CDR3 is TGTGCCAGCAGCCTCAGACAGGGATTCAGGAATGAGCAGTTCTTC. Its protein product is CASSLRQGFRNEQFF. The rearrangement uses TRBV27 and TRBJ2-1; 7 bases line up with TRBD1. From germline, CDR1 is MNHEY and CDR2 SMNVEV (reference sequence). With 6 bases clipped from V and 7 bases from J, the junction kept 12 bases outside the gene matches. This CDR3 comprises 15 residues.

A single count supports this clone. The chain carries TRBV5-6 and TRBJ2-3; 8 bases are a match to TRBD2. V was pared by 0 bases and J by 2 bases, with 5 bases of the junction left unmatched. CDR1 is SGHDT, CDR2 YYEEEE, per germline. The CDR3 spans 16 residues. CDR3 sequence reads: CASSLVGAGATDTQYF. As DNA, the CDR3 is TGTGCCAGCAGCTTGGTTGGAGCGGGGGCCACAGATACGCAGTATTTT. Drawing the rest from reference TRBV5-6 and TRBJ2-3, the complete variable domain is DAGVTQSPTHLIKTRGQQVTLRCSPKSGHDTVSWYQQALGQGPQFIFQYYEEEERQRGNFPDRFSGHQFPNYSSELNVNALLLGDSALYLCASSLVGAGATDTQYFGPGTRLTVL.

The genes are TRBV6-1 and TRBJ2-1; the match to TRBD2 covers 10 bases. V shed 4 bases, J shed 5 bases, and the junction held 8 bases outside the gene matches. The CDR3 runs to 16 residues. Germline loops: CDR1 MNHNS, CDR2 SASEGT. The CDR3 loop is CASSGRLAGYNNEQFF. Written as DNA, the CDR3 is TGTGCCAGCAGTGGCCGACTAGCGGGCTATAACAATGAGCAGTTCTTC.

Only one count was recorded for this clone. The sample carries other DNA sequences with the same CDR3. V usage is TRBV28 and J usage is TRBJ2-7; 7 bases agree with TRBD1. V lost 4 bases, J lost 4 bases, and 1 base stayed unmatched. The germline CDR1 and CDR2 sequences are MDHEN and SYDVKM. The CDR3 covers 12 residues. The CDR3 region is CASSSRGYEQYF. The CDR3 nucleotides read TGTGCCAGCAGTTCCAGGGGGTACGAGCAGTACTTC.

V gene TRBV7-2 combines with J gene TRBJ1-6; 7 bases fit TRBD1. The V segment lost 5 bases and the J segment 9 bases; nucleotides outside the gene matches: 10. There are 15 residues in the CDR3. CDR1 and CDR2 from the germline V gene are SGHTA and FQGNSA. DNA of the CDR3: TGTGCCAGCAGCCCCCGTGAGACAGGGATTTCACCCCTCCACTTT. Its protein product is CASSPRETGISPLHF. Complete variable domain (other parts from reference TRBV7-2 and TRBJ1-6): GAGVSQSPSNKVTEKGKDVELRCDPISGHTALYWYRQSLGQGLEFLIYFQGNSAPDKSGLPSDRFSAERTGGSVSTLTIQRTQQEDSAVYLCASSPRETGISPLHFGNGTRLTVT.

The J gene is TRBJ2-1, the V gene TRBV29-1, with TRBD1 identical over 9 bases. V trimming: 4 bases; J trimming: 5 bases; junction bases outside the gene matches: 9. CDR1 and CDR2 (germline): SQVTM, ANQGSEA. The length of the CDR3 is 15 residues. For the CDR3, the DNA is TGCAGCGTTGGAGGGGGACAGGGACGTAACAATGAGCAGTTCTTC. Protein product: CSVGGGQGRNNEQFF.